This record concerns one TCR beta chain sequence. The antigen is not known. The sample comes from a study of graft-versus-host responses after intestinal transplantation. Study-wide background: Every transplant recipient was induced with anti-thymocyte globulin, then maintained on tacrolimus and steroids for about 3 years.

Profiling relied on immunoSEQ multiplex PCR, and the TCRdb table lists in-frame clones only, not all of them. The sample shows 80,000 to 95,000 clones, 90% to 95% of them seen only once. CDR1 LNHNV and CDR2 YYDKDF come from the germline V gene (reference sequence). The trim removed 0 bases at V and 7 bases at J, leaving 18 bases unmatched. The length of the CDR3 is 19 residues. Sequenced here: unstimulated CD8+ T cells sorted from spleen or lymph node cells, sampled before intestinal transplant. The rearrangement links TRBV15 to TRBJ2-7, with 10 bases that match TRBD2. The receptor comes from a human donor who received an intestinal transplant. The CDR3 coding sequence is TGTGCCACCAGCAGAGATCATTGGGTGTCTCTAGCGGGGGCGAGGGAGCAGTACTTC. Protein sequence: CATSRDHWVSLAGAREQYF.